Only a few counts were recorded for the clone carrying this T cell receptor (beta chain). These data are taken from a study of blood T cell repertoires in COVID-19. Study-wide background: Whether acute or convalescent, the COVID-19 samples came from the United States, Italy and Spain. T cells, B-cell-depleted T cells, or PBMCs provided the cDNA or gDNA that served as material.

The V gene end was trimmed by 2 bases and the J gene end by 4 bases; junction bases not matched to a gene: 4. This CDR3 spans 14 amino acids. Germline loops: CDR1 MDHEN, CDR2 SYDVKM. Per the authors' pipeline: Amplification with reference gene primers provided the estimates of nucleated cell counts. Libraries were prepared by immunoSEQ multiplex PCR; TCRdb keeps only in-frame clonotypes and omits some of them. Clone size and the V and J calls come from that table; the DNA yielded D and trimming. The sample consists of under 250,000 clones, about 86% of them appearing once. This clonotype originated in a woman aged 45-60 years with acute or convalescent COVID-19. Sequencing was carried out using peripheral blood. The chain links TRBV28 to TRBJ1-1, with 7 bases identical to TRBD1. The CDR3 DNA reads TGTGCCAGCAGTTTAGTCAGGGGGGCCACTGAAGCTTTCTTT. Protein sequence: CASSLVRGATEAFF.